Following are 17 T cell receptor beta chains from one sample sequenced in a study of blood T cells in healthy people across ages. A J-beta primer mix and a sample-barcoded 5' primer were used in a second PCR of roughly 6 to 11 cycles. TCRdb re-analysed the 5' RACE reads in MiXCR, keeping a single row per CDR3 protein. In the table there are around 1.5 million distinct CDR3 sequences, 30% to 40% of which are singletons. What was sequenced was blood. The source of these receptors is a woman aged 25 to 45 in good health.

The chain joins TRBV20-1 to TRBJ2-1; the D gene is possibly TRBD2 (6 bases). This CDR3 contains 14 residues. The germline V and J ends were trimmed by 6 bases and 8 bases, with 20 bases remaining between them. Germline lookup yields CDR1 DFQATT and CDR2 SNEGSKA (reference sequence). The CDR3: CSASGGNRVYEQFF. CDR3 DNA: TGCAGTGCCTCCGGGGGTAACCGGGTATATGAGCAGTTCTTC.

This clonotype came up a few times. The chain is built from TRBV7-9 and TRBJ1-1; D not resolved. CDR3 length: 14 amino acids. V dropped 3 bases and J dropped 3 bases, with 11 bases sitting between them. CDR1 and CDR2 (germline): SEHNR, FQNEAQ (reference sequence). The CDR3 is CASSFGGEYTEAFF. Written as DNA, the CDR3 is TGTGCCAGCAGCTTCGGCGGGGAGTACACTGAAGCTTTCTTT.

The chain is built from TRBV18 and TRBJ2-1; 7 nucleotides line up with TRBD1. The CDR3 runs 12 residues. CDR1 is KGHSH, CDR2 LQKENI, per germline. Trimming took 4 bases from V and 10 from J; bases not matched to a gene: 4. For the CDR3, the DNA is TGTGCCAGCTCACGACAGGGAGACGAGCAGTTCTTC. This encodes CASSRQGDEQFF.

This clonotype was counted a single time. This chain connects TRBV13 to TRBJ1-2; D is possibly TRBD1 (5 bases). In germline, CDR1 is PRHDT, CDR2 FYEKMQ (reference sequence). The CDR3 consists of 16 residues. Trimming stripped 5 bases from V and 2 bases from J, with 18 bases between. The CDR3 protein is CASSPGGVQGNYGYTF. The DNA of the CDR3 is TGTGCCAGCAGCCCCGGTGGAGTTCAGGGCAACTATGGCTACACCTTC.

DNA for the CDR3: TGTGCCTGGAGCCCTACCCCGGGACATACGATCTACGAGCAGTACTTC. Translation: CAWSPTPGHTIYEQYF. This chain links TRBV30 with TRBJ2-7; a weak D match, TRBD1 (6 bases). V was trimmed by 3 bases and J by 3 bases, leaving 21 bases between them. This CDR3 has 16 amino acids. Germline V CDR1 and CDR2: GTSNPN, SVGIG (reference sequence).

This clonotype has only a few counts. V and J are TRBV3-1 and TRBJ2-7; 8 bases line up with TRBD2. Germline V gene lookup returns CDR1 LGHDT and CDR2 YNNKEL (reference sequence). V dropped 4 bases and J dropped 3; count of bases not matched to a gene: 2. The CDR3 extends over 13 amino acids. CDR3: CASSRGGHYEQYF. DNA of the CDR3: TGTGCCAGCAGCCGCGGGGGGCACTACGAGCAGTACTTC.

This clonotype showed up just a few times. CDR3 amino acids: CASSPRGTRGTEQFF. For the CDR3, the DNA is TGTGCCAGCAGCCCACGGGGGACTAGGGGAACCGAGCAGTTCTTC. The chain couples TRBV7-2 to TRBJ2-1; 8 nucleotides match TRBD2. Germline-derived CDR1 and CDR2 are SGHTA and FQGNSA. The CDR3 covers 15 residues. Unmatched junction bases numbered 13, after V lost 5 bases and J lost 10 bases.

In regard to this clonotype: A read error may account for a junction end that differs from germline. The chain is built from TRBV20-1 and TRBJ2-7; 8 positions agree with TRBD2. From germline, CDR1 is DFQATT and CDR2 SNEGSKA (reference sequence). The CDR3 consists of 13 residues. This CDR3 reads CSATGGPSYERYF. The DNA of the CDR3 is TGCAGTGCTACGGGGGGGCCCTCCTACGAGCGGTACTTC.

This chain joins TRBV6-1 and TRBJ1-1; 10 bases align to TRBD1. This CDR3 is built from 17 residues. CDR1 and CDR2 from the germline V gene are MNHNS and SASEGT. Trimming at V came to 4 bases and at J to 2 bases, leaving 10 bases not matched to a gene. The DNA of the CDR3 is TGTGCCAGCAGTGGCCGGACAGGGGGATTGGCAAACACTGAAGCTTTCTTT. It is translated as CASSGRTGGLANTEAFF.

This clonotype was seen ten or more times. This sequence joins TRBV10-3 and TRBJ2-1; 15 bases line up with TRBD2. In germline, CDR1 is ENHRY, CDR2 SYGVKD. This CDR3 is 20 amino acids long. V shed 2 bases, J shed 8 bases, and the junction held 16 bases outside the gene matches. The chain's CDR3 is CAISEPGLAGGQSRSHEQFF. The DNA for the CDR3 is TGTGCCATCAGTGAGCCGGGACTAGCGGGAGGACAAAGCAGGTCCCATGAGCAGTTCTTC.

The chain uses TRBV6-4 and TRBJ2-1; D could derive from TRBD1 or TRBD2 (6 bases each). The CDR3 sequence is 16 residues long. The germline CDR1 and CDR2 sequences are MRHNA and SNTAGT. Between the trimmed V and J ends, which lost 5 bases and 0 bases, there was a span of 14 bases. The CDR3 reads CASSSGGPSSYNEQFF. In DNA form, the CDR3 reads TGTGCCAGCAGTTCTGGGGGGCCTAGCTCCTACAATGAGCAGTTCTTC.

The chain employs TRBV6-4 and TRBJ2-5; 8 bases are shared with TRBD2. J gave up 4 bases and V 11 bases, and 9 bases lay outside the gene matches. Germline V gene lookup returns CDR1 MRHNA and CDR2 SNTAGT. The CDR3 sequence is 13 residues long. The CDR3 loop reads CAAGSGGIETQYF. CDR3 sequence (DNA): TGTGCCGCCGGCTCGGGAGGGATAGAGACCCAGTACTTC.

The chain carries TRBV20-1 and TRBJ2-7; D may correspond to TRBD1 or TRBD2 (5 bases each). Germline loops: CDR1 DFQATT, CDR2 SNEGSKA (reference sequence). The CDR3 totals 12 residues. V gave up 3 bases and J gave up 4 bases, with 10 bases separating them. The CDR3 DNA reads TGCAGTGCTAGCGGGGCCGGGTACGAGCAGTACTTC. Translated, it gives CSASGAGYEQYF.

The chain has TRBV7-9 and TRBJ1-1; 7 bases line up with TRBD1. V was pared by 4 bases and J by 10 bases, with 15 bases of the junction left unmatched. The CDR3 covers 15 residues. Germline V lookup: CDR1 SEHNR, CDR2 FQNEAQ (reference sequence). The CDR3 coding sequence is TGTGCCAGCAGCTCGAGGGACAGTACTGCGGGGGGAGCTTTCTTT. Protein product: CASSSRDSTAGGAFF.

This clonotype came up a few times. The V gene is TRBV6-5, the J gene TRBJ1-2, with D possibly matching TRBD1 (5 bases). In germline, CDR1 is MNHEY, CDR2 SVGAGI. V lost 2 bases to trimming and J lost 7 bases, with 17 bases between them. The CDR3 contains 15 residues. CDR3 protein: CASSYGASTTGGYTF. The CDR3 region has the DNA TGTGCCAGCAGTTACGGGGCTTCCACCACGGGTGGCTACACCTTC.

This rearrangement joins TRBV7-7 to TRBJ2-5, with D uncertain. Germline CDR1 reads SSHAT; CDR2 reads FNYEAQ (reference sequence). V was trimmed by 4 bases and J by 5 bases, leaving 14 bases between them. The CDR3 is made up of 14 amino acids. Here the CDR3 DNA reads TGTGCCAGCAGCTCCTCGGATAGCCGGGAGACCCAGTACTTC. Translated, it gives CASSSSDSRETQYF. The full variable domain, rest sourced from reference TRBV7-7 and TRBJ2-5, is GAGVSQSPRYKVTKRGQDVTLRCDPISSHATLYWYQQALGQGPEFLTYFNYEAQPDKSGLPSDRFSAERPEGSISTLTIQRTEQRDSAMYRCASSSSDSRETQYFGPGTRLLVL.

The V and J genes are TRBV11-1 and TRBJ2-5; no clear D. CDR3 length: 14 amino acids. The V end lost 5 bases, the J end lost 5 bases, and 15 bases lay between the germline ends. The germline gives CDR1 SGHAT, CDR2 FQDESV (reference sequence). CDR3 DNA: TGTGCCAGCAGCCGCATGGCCCGGTTGGAGACCCAGTACTTC. It codes for CASSRMARLETQYF.